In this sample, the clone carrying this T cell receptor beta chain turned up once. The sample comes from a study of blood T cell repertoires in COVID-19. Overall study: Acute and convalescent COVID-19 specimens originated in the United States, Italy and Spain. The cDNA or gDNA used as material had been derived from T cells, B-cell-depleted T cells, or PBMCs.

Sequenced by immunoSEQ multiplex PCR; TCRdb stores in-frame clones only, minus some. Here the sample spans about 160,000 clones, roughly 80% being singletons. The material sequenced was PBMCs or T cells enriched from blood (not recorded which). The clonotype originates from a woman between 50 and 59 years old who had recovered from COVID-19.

DNA for the CDR3: TGTGCCAGCAGAATACAGGGGAGAGCTTTCTTT. Translating gives CASRIQGRAFF. The chain joins TRBV6-5 to TRBJ1-1, with 7 bases fitting TRBD1. Germline assignment: CDR1 MNHEY and CDR2 SVGAGI. Unmatched junction bases numbered 5, after V lost 6 bases and J lost 10 bases. This CDR3 is 11 amino acids long.